The 6 T cell receptor beta chains presented below share a single source sample, sequenced in a study of Tregs in tolerant kidney transplant recipients. Recipients received nonmyeloablative bone marrow transplants from related graft donors, with transient mixed chimerism. Repertoires were generated with immunoSEQ multiplex PCR, while TCRdb's copy carries only in-frame clones and drops some. The data contain approximately 82,000 clones, 93% of them singletons. Sequencing was performed on CD4+ T cells from blood (PBMCs), taken 12 months after the transplant. All receptors come from a human patient who received a combined kidney and bone marrow transplant. Part of the T cell pool may stem from the graft donor.

There are a few counts of this clone. The chain links TRBV4-3 to TRBJ2-5; tentative D call: TRBD2 (7 bases). Trimming left V 0 bases short and J 5 bases short, with 19 bases between. The length of the CDR3 is 17 residues. From germline, CDR1 is LGHNA and CDR2 YSLEER. The CDR3 sequence is CASSQDSRGGAGETQYF. The DNA for the CDR3 is TGCGCCAGCAGCCAAGATTCGAGGGGGGGGGCCGGTGAGACCCAGTACTTC.

This clone was seen only a few times. J is TRBJ2-7 and V is TRBV10-3, with D perhaps matching TRBD1 (6 bases). Trimming stripped 6 bases from V and 6 bases from J, with 12 bases between. Germline CDR1 and CDR2: ENHRY and SYGVKD. This CDR3 has 12 amino acids. CDR3 residues: CAIRPTGTEQYF. In DNA, the CDR3 is TGTGCCATCAGACCCACAGGGACCGAGCAGTACTTC.

J is TRBJ2-5 and V is TRBV29-1, with D possibly being TRBD1 (5 bases). Germline-derived CDR1 and CDR2 are SQVTM and ANQGSEA. The CDR3 consists of 14 residues. Trimming removed 8 bases from V and 5 bases from J, with 21 bases in between. The CDR3: CSHEVGHPRETQYF. The CDR3 nucleotides read TGCAGCCACGAGGTCGGACATCCGAGGGAGACCCAGTACTTC.

The gene calls are TRBV30 and TRBJ2-2; D gene uncertain. Deletions cut 1 base from V and 1 base from J, with 4 bases between. The CDR3 totals 13 residues. CDR1 and CDR2 (germline): GTSNPN, SVGIG (reference sequence). Here the CDR3 reads CAWSAKNTGELFF. CDR3 DNA: TGTGCCTGGAGTGCCAAGAACACCGGGGAGCTGTTTTTT.

The J gene is TRBJ2-2, the V gene TRBV21-1; the table's D call of TRBD2 was not tested on the DNA. TRBV21-1 is listed as a pseudogene. The CDR3 spans 15 residues. Written as DNA, the CDR3 is TGTGCCAGCAGCAATAGCGCATCGAACACCGGGGAGCTGTTTTTT. Amino acid sequence: CASSNSASNTGELFF.

The chain recombines TRBV19 with TRBJ2-5; D is possibly TRBD2 (6 bases). CDR3 length: 13 amino acids. The germline V gene encodes CDR1 LNHDA and CDR2 SQIVND (reference sequence). V lost 1 base to trimming and J lost 5 bases, with 8 bases between them. This CDR3 reads CASSIAGRETQYF. Written as DNA, the CDR3 is TGTGCCAGTAGTATAGCAGGGAGGGAGACCCAGTACTTC.